This T cell receptor (beta chain) was sequenced in a study of beta chain features in type 1 diabetes. Study information: The samples had around 100 million sorted cells examined in all.

This CDR3 spans 15 amino acids. The junction had 2 bases not matched to a gene; V was cut back by 0 bases and J by 1 base. Germline CDR1 reads SGHTA; CDR2 reads FQGTGA. cDNA synthesis used the whole RNA isolate, giving expressed TCRB sequences. It was found that naive, central memory and regulatory T cell samples averaged around 3.6 million reads. The protocol was immunoSEQ multiplex PCR, while the TCRdb copy is restricted to in-frame clones and leaves out a portion. The profile covers under 200,000 clones, with about a tenth appearing a single time and 0.5% taken by the ten largest. This clone was seen only a few times. Its antigen is undetermined. General observations from the study: TCRB rearrangement may or may not be influenced by HLA type; here this remained unresolved. TCRB CDR3s were moderately but significantly shorter in Type 1 diabetes patients in all four CD4+ subsets.

Sorting based on CD45RO/CCR7/CD25/CD127/CD95/CD27 separated CD4+ naive, central memory, regulatory and stem cell-like memory cells. The sequence derives from a man aged 25 to 40 with type 1 diabetes. The sequenced material came from central memory CD4+ T cells from blood. This chain links TRBV7-3 with TRBJ2-5; 7 bases map to TRBD1. The CDR3 DNA follows: TGTGCCAGCAGCTTAACTGGGACAGTCCAAGAGACCCAGTACTTC. Translation: CASSLTGTVQETQYF.